Detailed here is one TCR beta chain. What it binds is unknown. Use of 60 Vbeta and 13 Jbeta primers characterized the PCR. Per the study methods: A follow-up analysis tallied tens of millions of unique TCR beta chains, roughly 11 million shared. TCRdb keeps only in-frame clones here, not all; method: immunoSEQ multiplex PCR. V, J and clone size are taken as reported in that table, and D and trimming were inferred from the DNA itself. Among some 74,000 clones listed, 65% to 70% were seen once. Trimming left V 3 bases short and J 0 bases short, with 8 bases between. The CDR3 runs to 13 residues. Germline V gene sequence: CDR1 SQVTM, CDR2 ANQGSEA. The record originates from a study of cytomegalovirus exposure and HLA in healthy donors. Study-wide points: The study found most TCR sequences rare, yet found some public TCRs in many donors. Most of the TCR beta V segments (in an earlier analysis) were productive either about 87% or about 30% of the time.

The chain carries TRBV29-1 and TRBJ1-1; D call uncertain. Material: PBMCs. This TCR came from a man aged 35 to 55 in good health and CMV-seropositive. This chain's CDR3 is CSVEQRLNTEAFF. The CDR3 nucleotides are TGCAGCGTTGAGCAGCGCTTGAACACTGAAGCTTTCTTT.